The text below deals with one T cell receptor (beta chain). Its antigen is unidentified. This sample is drawn from a study of metastatic and nonmetastatic thyroid tumors. About the research overall: The comparison covered peripheral blood and tumor or nodule tissue in malignant and benign thyroid patients. Findings and limits, study-wide: The reported finding was significantly higher TCR beta diversity in malignant thyroid tumors relative to benign nodules, in blood and tumor.

As originally analysed: Clinicopathological groups of papillary thyroid cancer showed CDR3 differences that were used to build a distant-metastasis classifier. TCRdb re-called the PCR reads through MiXCR. It is TCRdb's table, rather than the study itself, that gives the V and J calls and clone size. Among 45,000 to 65,000 clones listed, around a sixth were seen once. Patients had received no treatment of any kind before thyroid surgery. Germline V CDR1 and CDR2: SGHAT, FQNNGV. There are 16 residues in the CDR3. Losses at the gene ends were 6 bases for V and 0 bases for J; bases not matched to a gene: 9.

The V call is TRBV11-2, the J call TRBJ2-3; 7 nucleotides line up with TRBD2. This clonotype was sampled from a female donor with papillary thyroid cancer or a benign thyroid nodule (not recorded which). Some clones in this sample may be carry-over from other donors' samples. The sample taken for sequencing was blood. The CDR3 nucleotides are TGTGCCAGCAGGCAGCGGGGAGCCTCTAGCACAGATACGCAGTATTTT. Encoded protein: CASRQRGASSTDTQYF.